The T cell receptor beta chain under discussion was sequenced for a study of cytomegalovirus exposure and HLA in healthy donors. This clone showed up just a few times. The antigen is unknown. Other nucleotide sequences from this sample produce the same CDR3. In the PCR, 60 Vbeta and 13 Jbeta primers were used. Profiled with immunoSEQ multiplex PCR; TCRdb holds only in-frame clones, not every one. The sample has 72,000 or so clones; approximately 60% are singletons. Study-level results: A later look showed TCR association rates differing by HLA locus, highest for DRB1 and lowest for HLA-C. Sequencing artifact likely explains a cluster of highly shared sequence variants.

The V and J ends lost 4 bases and 3 bases, in that order; junction bases with no gene match: 3. CDR1 and CDR2 from the germline V gene are SGHRS and YFSETQ. This CDR3 is built from 15 residues. V is TRBV5-1 and J is TRBJ2-1; 11 bases fit TRBD2. This TCR came from a woman in her 50s in good health and CMV-seronegative. Specimen: PBMCs. The CDR3 nucleotides are TGCGCCAGCAGCATCACTAGCGGGAGCTACAATGAGCAGTTCTTC. Protein: CASSITSGSYNEQFF.